The 5 T cell receptor beta chains listed next were all sequenced from one sample in a study of blood T cell repertoires in COVID-19. Assay: immunoSEQ multiplex PCR; the TCRdb copy retains only in-frame clones and omits some. Of fewer than 350,000 clones in the sample, approximately 83% were seen once. The sample taken for sequencing was peripheral blood. These receptors came from a woman in her 30s who had recovered from COVID-19.

The V call is TRBV9, the J call TRBJ2-5; tentative D call: TRBD2 (6 bases). V was clipped by 0 bases and J by 2 bases, with 8 bases between them. CDR3 length: 14 amino acids. Germline V gene lookup returns CDR1 SGDLS and CDR2 YYNGEE. CDR3 sequence: CASSVGGVQETQYF. Written as DNA, the CDR3 is TGTGCCAGCAGCGTAGGCGGGGTTCAAGAGACCCAGTACTTC.

This clone was detected once. The J gene is TRBJ1-4, the V gene TRBV11-2; D is unresolved. The CDR3 spans 16 residues. Looked up from germline, CDR1 is SGHAT and CDR2 is FQNNGV. V shed 5 bases and J shed 3 bases, with 16 bases lying between them. CDR3 in DNA: TGTGCCAGCAGCCAGAACAGAGGGTTGTCTAATGAAAAACTGTTTTTT. Protein product: CASSQNRGLSNEKLFF.

This clone was detected many times. The chain joins TRBV4-1 to TRBJ1-5; 8 bases fit TRBD1. The J segment lost 6 bases and the V segment lost 0 bases, leaving 7 bases of the junction unmatched. CDR3 length: 16 amino acids. Germline V gene sequence: CDR1 MGHRA, CDR2 YSYEKL. CDR3 region: CASSQDRGQAVQPQHF. CDR3 nucleotides: TGCGCCAGCAGCCAAGACCGGGGACAGGCTGTTCAGCCCCAGCATTTT.

This clone was observed once. The J gene is TRBJ2-1, the V gene TRBV6-4, with 9 positions matching TRBD2. V lost 0 bases and J lost 6; bases outside the gene matches: 6. The germline V gene has CDR1 MRHNA and CDR2 SNTAGT. CDR3 length equals 16 residues. CDR3 nucleotide sequence: TGTGCCAGCAGTGACTCTATGGCGGGGGGGCGCAATGAGCAGTTCTTC. Translated, it gives CASSDSMAGGRNEQFF.

This clone has just one count. V is TRBV19 and J is TRBJ1-4, with D unclear. V dropped 5 bases and J dropped 7 bases, with 14 bases sitting between them. The CDR3 consists of 14 residues. Germline loops: CDR1 LNHDA, CDR2 SQIVND (reference sequence). In DNA form, the CDR3 reads TGTGCCAGTAGTGAGACGGATACGGGTGAAAAACTGTTTTTT. As protein: CASSETDTGEKLFF.